A single sample gave rise to the 27 T cell receptor beta chains below, sequenced in a study of T cell repertoires in cytomegalovirus infection. TCRdb re-analysed the reads in MiXCR, keeping a single row per CDR3 protein. The table includes roughly 230,000 distinct CDR3 sequences, roughly 6.5% detected once. Material for sequencing was PBMCs. These receptors all stem from a human donor in good health (CMV status not recorded). Some clones in this sample may be carry-over from other donors' samples.

This clonotype was found many times. The chain joins TRBV4-3 to TRBJ1-2; 8 positions agree with TRBD1. The CDR3 runs to 16 residues. CDR1 and CDR2 (germline): LGHNA, YSLEER. V dropped 3 bases and J dropped 8; count of bases not matched to a gene: 14. The DNA of the CDR3 is TGCGCCAGCAGCCAGGGTGCCGTCGACAGGGGTCGGGGCTACACCTTC. It encodes CASSQGAVDRGRGYTF.

This clonotype was detected ten times or more. The V gene is TRBV28, the J gene TRBJ1-1; tentative D call: TRBD1 (5 bases). The CDR3 runs 14 residues. Trimming left V 2 bases short and J 2 bases short, with 9 bases between. Germline V CDR1 and CDR2: MDHEN, SYDVKM. CDR3 in amino acids: CASSLPQGNTEAFF. DNA of the CDR3: TGTGCCAGCAGTTTACCCCAGGGAAACACTGAAGCTTTCTTT.

This clonotype was recorded at least ten times. This rearrangement joins TRBV7-3 to TRBJ2-3, with 7 bases fitting TRBD1. Germline V lookup: CDR1 SGHTA, CDR2 FQGTGA. V was clipped by 4 bases and J by 0 bases; unmatched bases: 4. This CDR3 has 15 amino acids. Here the CDR3 DNA reads TGTGCCAGCAGCTCGGGACAGTCTAGCACAGATACGCAGTATTTT. It codes for CASSSGQSSTDTQYF.

This clonotype was found many times. The rearrangement uses TRBV10-3 and TRBJ2-5; 7 bases match TRBD1. J gave up 0 bases and V 6 bases, and 7 bases lay outside the gene matches. The CDR3 is made up of 15 amino acids. Germline CDR1 reads ENHRY; CDR2 reads SYGVKD. CDR3: CAIRAGTAYQETQYF. DNA for the CDR3: TGTGCCATCAGGGCCGGGACAGCTTACCAAGAGACCCAGTACTTC.

The table lists this clonotype with many counts. V and J are TRBV19 and TRBJ1-1; TRBD1 aligns across 9 bases. CDR1 LNHDA and CDR2 SQIVND come from the germline V gene (reference sequence). Losses at the gene ends were 3 bases for V and 9 bases for J; bases not matched to a gene: 11. There are 15 residues in the CDR3. The CDR3 here is CASSIILRDRAQAFF. In DNA, the CDR3 is TGTGCCAGTAGTATCATTCTTCGGGACAGGGCTCAAGCTTTCTTT.

This clonotype has just a few counts. The chain combines TRBV9 with TRBJ1-3, with D possibly being TRBD1 (5 bases). V was cut by 3 bases and J by 7 bases, with 11 bases left in between. The CDR3 has 13 residues. The germline CDR1 and CDR2 sequences are SGDLS and YYNGEE. This CDR3 is CASSEGIRNTIYF. The CDR3 bases are TGTGCCAGCAGCGAGGGGATCCGGAACACCATATATTTT.

In its sample, this clonotype was seen many times. The chain uses TRBV24-1 and TRBJ2-1, with TRBD1 identical over 10 bases. Germline V gene lookup returns CDR1 KGHDR and CDR2 SFDVKD. The CDR3 extends over 15 amino acids. V gave up 5 bases and J gave up 6 bases; unmatched junction bases: 6. CDR3 DNA: TGTGCCACCAGTGGAGAGACAGGGGGCTTCAATGAGCAGTTCTTC. Amino acid sequence: CATSGETGGFNEQFF.

This clonotype was recorded at least ten times. The chain employs TRBV5-1 and TRBJ2-3; the D gene is possibly TRBD2 (5 bases). The CDR3 sequence is 14 residues long. The germline V and J ends were trimmed by 2 bases and 1 base, with 8 bases remaining between them. The germline V gene encodes CDR1 SGHRS and CDR2 YFSETQ. CDR3 nucleotides: TGCGCCAGCAGCTTCGAGGGTGGCACAGATACGCAGTATTTT. It yields the protein CASSFEGGTDTQYF. Based on the CDR3 plus reference TRBV5-1 and TRBJ2-3, the full variable domain is KAGVTQTPRYLIKTRGQQVTLSCSPISGHRSVSWYQQTPGQGLQFLFEYFSETQRNKGNFPGRFSGRQFSNSRSEMNVSTLELGDSALYLCASSFEGGTDTQYFGPGTRLTVL.

This clonotype was recorded at least ten times. This chain connects TRBV7-2 to TRBJ1-1; possibly TRBD1 for D (5 bases). Per the germline V gene, CDR1 is SGHTA and CDR2 is FQGNSA. The V gene lost 5 bases and the J gene lost 1 base, with 8 bases spanning the gap. This CDR3 spans 13 amino acids. The CDR3 reads CASSRGGNTEAFF. The CDR3 coding sequence is TGTGCCAGCAGCAGGGGAGGGAACACTGAAGCTTTCTTT.

This clonotype was recorded many times. The chain joins TRBV3-1 to TRBJ1-3, with D unresolved. Germline CDR1 reads LGHDT; CDR2 reads YNNKEL (reference sequence). V was trimmed by 7 bases and J by 0 bases, leaving 13 bases between them. The CDR3 is 15 residues long. CDR3 sequence (DNA): TGTGCCAGCACCCTAGATGCGAGCTCTGGAAACACCATATATTTT. It codes for CASTLDASSGNTIYF.

Many counts were recorded for this clonotype. V is TRBV6-5 and J is TRBJ2-7; tentative D call: TRBD2 (5 bases). Germline V gene lookup returns CDR1 MNHEY and CDR2 SVGAGI. The CDR3 sequence is 12 residues long. V was pared by 7 bases and J by 3 bases, with 10 bases between. The CDR3 DNA follows: TGTGCCAGCACAGGACTGGGCTACGAGCAGTACTTC. Translated, it gives CASTGLGYEQYF.

This clonotype was seen many times. The V and J genes are TRBV6-5 and TRBJ2-3, with 8 bases that match TRBD2. From germline, CDR1 is MNHEY and CDR2 SVGAGI. This CDR3 is built from 17 residues. J lost 4 bases, V lost 5 bases, and 14 bases had no gene match. DNA for the CDR3: TGTGCCAGCAGTCCGATGTCTTGGCGGGGGGCAGCAGATACGCAGTATTTT. Translated, it gives CASSPMSWRGAADTQYF.

This clonotype was observed many times. V is TRBV2 and J is TRBJ1-5; D is ambiguous. The CDR3 covers 13 residues. Trimming pared 6 bases from V and 2 bases from J, leaving 8 bases between. Germline V gene sequence: CDR1 SNHLY, CDR2 FYNNEI. CDR3 loop: CASRKEGNQPQHF. The CDR3 DNA reads TGTGCCAGCAGAAAGGAGGGCAATCAGCCCCAGCATTTT.

This clonotype was found many times. The chain couples TRBV24-1 to TRBJ2-2; no definite D call. CDR3 length: 14 residues. Germline CDR1 is KGHDR and CDR2 is SFDVKD. The V and J ends lost 5 bases and 6 bases respectively, with 12 bases between them. CDR3 protein: CATSAGQGAGELFF. The CDR3 region has the DNA TGTGCCACCAGTGCCGGCCAAGGCGCCGGGGAGCTGTTTTTT.

Ten or more counts support this clonotype. The CDR3 sequence is CSARVPGTEAFF. CDR3 nucleotides: TGCAGTGCTAGAGTGCCCGGGACTGAAGCTTTCTTT. The chain joins TRBV20-1 to TRBJ1-1; D not certain. Trimming left V 1 base short and J 5 bases short, with 8 bases between. Germline-derived CDR1 and CDR2 are DFQATT and SNEGSKA (reference sequence). This CDR3 is 12 amino acids long.

This clonotype occurred many times. This sequence joins TRBV11-2 and TRBJ2-6; a weak D match, TRBD1 (6 bases). This CDR3 is 23 amino acids long. Germline V gene lookup returns CDR1 SGHAT and CDR2 FQNNGV. V was trimmed by 1 base and J by 4 bases, leaving 32 bases between them. CDR3 sequence (DNA): TGTGCCAGCAGCTTAGGTGGGGTAAGAAGGGACAATCCATCTCTGGTCGGGGCCAACGTCCTGACTTTC. This sequence encodes CASSLGGVRRDNPSLVGANVLTF. The variable domain in full, completed from reference TRBV11-2 and TRBJ2-6, reads EAGVAQSPRYKIIEKRQSVAFWCNPISGHATLYWYQQILGQGPKLLIQFQNNGVVDDSQLPKDRFSAERLKGVDSTLKIQPAKLEDSAVYLCASSLGGVRRDNPSLVGANVLTFGAGSRLTVL.

The V gene is TRBV4-3, the J gene TRBJ1-4; D ambiguous. Trimming left V 2 bases short and J 3 bases short, with 13 bases between. Germline values: CDR1 LGHNA, CDR2 YSLEER. The CDR3 is 16 amino acids. The CDR3 reads CASSQTSSLSNEKLFF. The CDR3, as DNA: TGCGCCAGCAGCCAAACTAGCTCCCTATCTAATGAAAAACTGTTTTTT.

This clonotype was observed a handful of times. The CDR3 loop is CASSMGGGGETQYF. CDR3 nucleotide sequence: TGTGCCAGTAGTATGGGAGGGGGCGGCGAGACCCAGTACTTC. This chain uses TRBV19 with TRBJ2-5; D may be TRBD1 or TRBD2 (7 bases each). The CDR3 sequence is 14 residues long. Germline values: CDR1 LNHDA, CDR2 SQIVND (reference sequence). V was pared by 3 bases and J by 5 bases, with 13 bases between. Complete variable domain (other parts from reference TRBV19 and TRBJ2-5): DGGITQSPKYLFRKEGQNVTLSCEQNLNHDAMYWYRQDPGQGLRLIYYSQIVNDFQKGDIAEGYSVSREKKESFPLTVTSAQKNPTAFYLCASSMGGGGETQYFGPGTRLLVL.

The sample holds a few counts of this clonotype. The chain joins TRBV29-1 to TRBJ2-7, with a possible D match to TRBD2 (5 bases). CDR1 SQVTM and CDR2 ANQGSEA come from the germline V gene. The ends were cut back, 3 bases at V and 5 bases at J, with 8 bases in the middle. The CDR3 contains 11 residues. CDR3 coding DNA: TGCAGCGTTGAGGAGGACCACGAGCAGTACTTC. As protein: CSVEEDHEQYF.

In its sample, this clonotype was seen many times. This chain uses TRBV25-1 with TRBJ2-7, with 7 bases that match TRBD1. The J segment lost 0 bases and the V segment lost 6 bases, leaving 14 bases of the junction unmatched. The CDR3 is made up of 17 amino acids. The germline V gene has CDR1 MGHDK and CDR2 SYGVNS. This chain's CDR3 is CASRITRDSTDSYEQYF. In DNA form, the CDR3 reads TGTGCCAGCAGGATAACCCGGGACAGCACGGACTCCTACGAGCAGTACTTC.

Regarding this clonotype: Because the CDR3 is missing its conserved closing phenylalanine or tryptophan, this is likely a read error. V and J are TRBV7-2 and TRBJ2-2; D is perhaps TRBD2 (7 bases). The germline CDR1 and CDR2 sequences are SGHTA and FQGNSA. The ends were cut back, 8 bases at V and 4 bases at J, with 14 bases in the middle. The CDR3 spans 14 residues. The CDR3 DNA follows: TGTGCCAGCGGGAGGAGGGGGGGCACCGGGGAGCTGTTTTTG. Translating gives CASGRRGGTGELFL.

The gene calls are TRBV7-9 and TRBJ1-1; maybe TRBD1 (5 bases). Trimming stripped 0 bases from V and 8 bases from J, with 13 bases between. Germline values: CDR1 SEHNR, CDR2 FQNEAQ (reference sequence). CDR3 length equals 14 residues. Here the CDR3 DNA reads TGTGCCAGCAGCTTAGCGGCATCCAGGGCCGAAGCTTTCTTT. It encodes CASSLAASRAEAFF.

This clonotype has at least ten counts. The chain combines TRBV6-5 with TRBJ2-7; TRBD2 might be the D (5 bases). CDR1 and CDR2 (germline): MNHEY, SVGAGI. This CDR3 has 17 residues. The V end lost 0 bases, the J end lost 0 bases, and 15 bases lay between the germline ends. The CDR3 DNA sequence: TGTGCCAGCAGTTACTCGAATACCCGGGGATCCTCCTACGAGCAGTACTTC. As protein: CASSYSNTRGSSYEQYF.

This clonotype was counted many times. The chain employs TRBV27 and TRBJ2-3, with 11 bases identical to TRBD1. Trimming took 4 bases from V and 3 from J; bases not matched to a gene: 9. The CDR3 consists of 17 residues. Germline V gives CDR1 MNHEY, CDR2 SMNVEV (reference sequence). CDR3 region: CASSSMVGTGGTDTQYF. In nucleotides, the CDR3 is TGTGCCAGCAGTTCAATGGTCGGGACAGGGGGAACAGATACGCAGTATTTT.

This clonotype was detected many times. V gene TRBV10-3 combines with J gene TRBJ2-5; D gene ambiguous. The V gene lost 3 bases and the J gene lost 1 base, with 9 bases spanning the gap. This CDR3 has 14 residues. Germline values: CDR1 ENHRY, CDR2 SYGVKD. CDR3: CAISDNMIQETQYF. The CDR3 DNA sequence: TGTGCCATCAGTGACAACATGATCCAAGAGACCCAGTACTTC.

In its sample, this clonotype was seen once. A much larger clone differs from this one at a single base, so this may be a read error. V and J are TRBV19 and TRBJ2-2, with 7 nucleotides matching TRBD1. CDR3 size: 14 residues. Germline CDR1 and CDR2: LNHDA and SQIVND (reference sequence). The CDR3 here is CTSSMTGSAGELFF. DNA for the CDR3: TGTACCAGTAGTATGACAGGGTCGGCCGGGGAGCTGTTTTTT.

This clonotype was seen at least ten times. V and J are TRBV7-2 and TRBJ2-3, with D possibly TRBD1 on 7 matching bases. The germline CDR1 and CDR2 sequences are SGHTA and FQGNSA. The V and J ends lost 5 bases and 11 bases respectively, with 23 bases between them. The CDR3 runs to 15 residues. The CDR3 here is CASSTAGQSVAGQYF. In DNA form, the CDR3 reads TGTGCCAGCAGCACGGCGGGACAGTCGGTGGCGGGGCAGTATTTT.